Presented here are 24 T cell receptor beta chains from one specimen sequenced in a study of monozygotic twins with inflammatory bowel disease. TCRdb reprocessed the 5' RACE reads, keeping one entry per CDR3 protein, no DNA. This table holds around 410,000 distinct CDR3 sequences. Sample: blood. The receptors were sampled from a human donor with ulcerative colitis or Crohn's disease, or a healthy co-twin of an affected twin (not recorded which).

The chain links TRBV3-1 to TRBJ1-2; without DNA, the TCRdb call of TRBD1 cannot be checked. Germline CDR1 is LGHDT and CDR2 is YNNKEL (reference sequence). The CDR3 covers 14 residues. CDR3 protein: CASSYKGFSYGYTF.

The chain combines TRBV7-9 with TRBJ1-1. The V gene's germline CDR1 is SEHNR and CDR2 FQNEAQ (reference sequence). The CDR3 is 11 amino acids. The CDR3 here is CASSQDYEAFF.

The J gene is TRBJ2-1, the V gene TRBV5-1; TCRdb returns TRBD2, unconfirmable since there is no DNA. Germline values: CDR1 SGHRS, CDR2 YFSETQ. This CDR3 has 13 amino acids. The CDR3 spells CASSLRLDNEQFF.

The chain links TRBV12-3 or TRBV12-4 to TRBJ2-2; TCRdb selects TRBD1, and the lack of DNA leaves this call unchecked. The CDR3 is 15 residues long. The CDR3 loop reads CASARDGPPTGELFF.

V usage is TRBV15 and J usage is TRBJ2-7; the D call from TCRdb, TRBD1, cannot be confirmed without DNA. Germline CDR1 LNHNV, CDR2 YYDKDF (reference sequence). The CDR3 has 14 amino acids. CDR3 protein: CATSDRDSHYEQYF.

The chain combines TRBV7-2 with TRBJ2-1. Germline lookup yields CDR1 SGHTA and CDR2 FQGNSA. The CDR3 runs to 13 residues. This chain's CDR3 is CATRVLTTDEQFF.

The chain carries TRBV11-2 and TRBJ2-1. The CDR3 consists of 14 residues. In germline, CDR1 is SGHAT, CDR2 FQNNGV. This CDR3 reads CASSLGEPTIEQFF.

The genes are TRBV3-1 and TRBJ2-7; TCRdb proposes TRBD1, but this gene call is untestable without DNA. The CDR3 contains 13 residues. CDR1 and CDR2 from the germline V gene are LGHDT and YNNKEL (reference sequence). CDR3 loop: CASSQVAGEEQYF.

This sequence joins TRBV27 and TRBJ2-7; TCRdb indicates TRBD2, and absent DNA this call remains unverified. The CDR3 sequence is 15 residues long. CDR1 and CDR2 (germline): MNHEY, SMNVEV (reference sequence). CDR3 sequence: CASSFSGSLFGEQYF.

The gene calls are TRBV24-1 and TRBJ1-1. Germline assignment: CDR1 KGHDR and CDR2 SFDVKD. The CDR3 covers 14 residues. The CDR3 sequence: CATSDNGRSTEAFF.

The gene calls are TRBV10-3 and TRBJ1-1; TCRdb's D call, TRBD1, is unchecked because there is no DNA. The germline CDR1 and CDR2 sequences are ENHRY and SYGVKD. The CDR3 covers 13 residues. The CDR3 is CAMGTGINTEAFF.

V is TRBV3-1 and J is TRBJ2-1; lacking DNA, the TRBD1 call made by TCRdb goes unchecked. The CDR3 runs 17 residues. Germline V gene data show CDR1 as LGHDT and CDR2 as YNNKEL (reference sequence). The CDR3 is CASSQEPPGGAYNEQFF.

This chain joins TRBV5-4 and TRBJ1-2; TCRdb calls TRBD1, which cannot be checked without DNA. Germline values: CDR1 SGHNT, CDR2 YYREEE (reference sequence). The CDR3 consists of 14 residues. CDR3 sequence: CASSFISSGDGYTF.

The chain is built from TRBV4-3 and TRBJ2-1; as DNA is missing, the TRBD2 call by TCRdb cannot be tested. Per germline, CDR1 LGHNA and CDR2 YSLEER. CDR3 length equals 17 residues. CDR3 protein: CASSLRTSGASYNEQFF.

This sequence joins TRBV12-3 or TRBV12-4 and TRBJ1-1; there is no DNA to check the TCRdb D call of TRBD1. The CDR3 runs to 12 residues. The CDR3 sequence: CASRINRGEAFF.

The CDR3 spells CSVEAKTAEAFF. V and J are TRBV29-1 and TRBJ1-1. Per the germline V gene, CDR1 is SQVTM and CDR2 is ANQGSEA. The CDR3 consists of 12 residues.

This sequence joins TRBV29-1 and TRBJ1-1; TCRdb indicates TRBD1, and absent DNA this call remains unverified. This CDR3 spans 13 amino acids. From germline, CDR1 is SQVTM and CDR2 ANQGSEA. The CDR3 protein is CSAGRGQNTEAFF.

The chain carries TRBV5-4 and TRBJ2-7. The CDR3 spans 13 residues. Germline CDR1 SGHNT, CDR2 YYREEE (reference sequence). The CDR3 loop is CASSPNAEDEQYF.

The chain recombines TRBV20-1 with TRBJ1-1; TCRdb proposes TRBD1, but this gene call is untestable without DNA. The CDR3 runs to 13 residues. The germline gives CDR1 DFQATT, CDR2 SNEGSKA (reference sequence). CDR3 protein: CSARAGAPSEAFF.

The V and J genes are TRBV3-1 and TRBJ2-1; TCRdb's D gene call, TRBD2, goes unchecked for lack of DNA. The CDR3 extends over 16 amino acids. CDR1 is LGHDT and CDR2 is YNNKEL in the germline V gene (reference sequence). The CDR3 is CASSQGAVGGASEQFF.

The chain has TRBV7-7 and TRBJ2-5; the D gene TCRdb calls, TRBD1, cannot be checked with no DNA. Germline CDR1 reads SSHAT; CDR2 reads FNYEAQ (reference sequence). This CDR3 has 14 amino acids. This CDR3 reads CASSPTGPQETQYF.

The V and J genes are TRBV18 and TRBJ2-2; TCRdb names TRBD1, which stays unverified in the absence of DNA. This CDR3 comprises 16 residues. The germline CDR1 and CDR2 sequences are KGHSH and LQKENI. The chain's CDR3 is CASSPPGQGGVGELFF.

CDR3 loop: CASGSGGAFNEQFF. The chain combines TRBV12-3 or TRBV12-4 with TRBJ2-1; TCRdb's assignment of TRBD2 cannot be checked, as there is no DNA. CDR3 length: 14 amino acids.

The gene calls are TRBV13 and TRBJ2-7; the TCRdb call, TRBD1, lacks DNA for checking. The CDR3 is made up of 15 amino acids. Germline V gene lookup returns CDR1 PRHDT and CDR2 FYEKMQ (reference sequence). CDR3 sequence reads: CASSSPGQGDYEQYF.